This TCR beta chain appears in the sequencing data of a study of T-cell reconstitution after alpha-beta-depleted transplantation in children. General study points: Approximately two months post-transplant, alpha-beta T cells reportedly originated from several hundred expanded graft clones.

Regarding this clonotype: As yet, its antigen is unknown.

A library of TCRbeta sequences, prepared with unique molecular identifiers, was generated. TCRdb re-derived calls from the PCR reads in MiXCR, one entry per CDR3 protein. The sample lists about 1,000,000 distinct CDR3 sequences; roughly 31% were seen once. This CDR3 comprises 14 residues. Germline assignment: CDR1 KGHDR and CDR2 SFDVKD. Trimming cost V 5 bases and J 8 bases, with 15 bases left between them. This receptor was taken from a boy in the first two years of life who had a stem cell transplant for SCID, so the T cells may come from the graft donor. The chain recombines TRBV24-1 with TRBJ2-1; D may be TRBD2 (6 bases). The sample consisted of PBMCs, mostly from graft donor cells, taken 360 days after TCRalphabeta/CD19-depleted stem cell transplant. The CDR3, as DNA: TGTGCCACCAGTGGCGGGGCCCCGGGGTATGAGCAGTTCTTC. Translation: CATSGGAPGYEQFF.